Sequencing of this T cell receptor beta chain was carried out in a study of metastatic and nonmetastatic thyroid tumors. Study as a whole: Where malignant and benign thyroid patients were concerned, repertoires were compared across blood and tumor or nodule tissue. Study-wide points: Significantly greater TCR beta diversity was reportedly found in malignant thyroid tumors than in benign nodules (in blood and tumor).

Trimming removed 6 bases from V and 9 bases from J; junction bases left unmatched: 8. Germline CDR1 and CDR2: KGHSH and LQKENI. The CDR3 covers 14 residues. At least ten counts were recorded for this clone. Its specificity is unknown. In the original analysis: Between-group CDR3 differences, defined by clinicopathological status, yielded a distant-metastasis classifier for papillary thyroid cancer. TCRdb re-analyzed the PCR reads using MiXCR. It is TCRdb's table, rather than the study itself, that gives the V and J calls and clone size. The sample has about 15,000 clones, about 31% seen once; the top ten hold around 24%. None of the patients had undergone any treatment ahead of thyroid surgery.

The receptor was isolated from a female donor with papillary thyroid cancer or a benign thyroid nodule (not recorded which). Some clones in this sample may be carry-over from other donors' samples. The genes are TRBV18 and TRBJ2-1, with TRBD2 matching 10 bases. Material: tumor tissue. The CDR3: CASSPGLANGEQFF. For the CDR3, the DNA is TGTGCCAGCTCCCCGGGACTAGCGAACGGTGAGCAGTTCTTC.